The entry that follows covers one TCR beta chain sequence. Antigen unknown. The record originates from a study of T-cell memory formation after mild COVID-19. For the study at large: TCR clusters showed largely donor specificity.

V was pared by 5 bases and J by 5 bases, with 11 bases of the junction left unmatched. Germline V gene lookup returns CDR1 SGHAT and CDR2 FQDESV (reference sequence). The CDR3 contains 15 residues. The authors produced TCR alpha and TCR beta cDNA libraries with sample barcodes and UMIs by 5'RACE using constant-segment primers. Each CDR3 protein is one row after TCRdb ran MiXCR on the 5' RACE reads. The sample yields hundreds of thousands of distinct CDR3 sequences, around 27% seen once. Study-wide findings and caveats: Clones that contracted from day 15 to 85 had balanced CD4/CD8; later expanders were CD4+ biased. In second-wave clones peaking day 37, SARS-CoV-2 specificity remained unconfirmed.

What was sequenced was PBMCs or a T cell subset sorted from them (not recorded which). This sequence was found in an adult woman who had mild COVID-19 (a few samples of this study predate the infection). Cell type and time point are not known. The gene calls are TRBV11-1 and TRBJ2-7, with 8 bases aligning to TRBD1. This CDR3 is CASSLSGTGGDEQYF. The CDR3 DNA sequence: TGTGCCAGCAGCCTCTCCGGCACAGGGGGTGACGAGCAGTACTTC.